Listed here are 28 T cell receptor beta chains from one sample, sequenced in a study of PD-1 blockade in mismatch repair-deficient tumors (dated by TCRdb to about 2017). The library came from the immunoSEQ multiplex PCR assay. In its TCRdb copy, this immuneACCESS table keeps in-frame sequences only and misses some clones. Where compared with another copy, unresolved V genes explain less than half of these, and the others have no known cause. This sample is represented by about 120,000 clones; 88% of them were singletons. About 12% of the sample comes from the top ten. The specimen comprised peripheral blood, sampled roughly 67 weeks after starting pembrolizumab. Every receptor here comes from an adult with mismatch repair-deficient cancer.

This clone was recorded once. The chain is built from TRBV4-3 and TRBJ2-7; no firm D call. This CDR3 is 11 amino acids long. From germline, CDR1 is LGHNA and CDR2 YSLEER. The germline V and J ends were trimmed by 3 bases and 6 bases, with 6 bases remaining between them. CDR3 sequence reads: CASSHGREQYF. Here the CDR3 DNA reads TGCGCCAGCAGCCACGGCCGCGAGCAGTACTTC.

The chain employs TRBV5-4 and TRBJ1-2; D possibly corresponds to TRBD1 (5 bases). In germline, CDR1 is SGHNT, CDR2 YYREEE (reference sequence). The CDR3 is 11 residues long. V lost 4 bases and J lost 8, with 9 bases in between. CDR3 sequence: CASSPGNGYTF. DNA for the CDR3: TGTGCCAGCAGCCCAGGGAACGGCTACACCTTC.

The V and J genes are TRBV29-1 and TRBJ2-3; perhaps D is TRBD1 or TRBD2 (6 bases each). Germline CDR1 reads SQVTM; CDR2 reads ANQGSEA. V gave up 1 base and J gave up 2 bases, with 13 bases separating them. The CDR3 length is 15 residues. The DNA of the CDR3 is TGCAGCGTTGAAGGGAGGGGGAGGAACACAGATACGCAGTATTTT. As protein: CSVEGRGRNTDTQYF.

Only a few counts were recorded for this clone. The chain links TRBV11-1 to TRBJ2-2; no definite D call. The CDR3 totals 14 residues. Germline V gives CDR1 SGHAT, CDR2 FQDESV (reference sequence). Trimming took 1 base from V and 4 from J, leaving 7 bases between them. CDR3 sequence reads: CASSLGASTGELFF. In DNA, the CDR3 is TGTGCCAGCAGCTTAGGGGCTAGCACCGGGGAGCTGTTTTTT.

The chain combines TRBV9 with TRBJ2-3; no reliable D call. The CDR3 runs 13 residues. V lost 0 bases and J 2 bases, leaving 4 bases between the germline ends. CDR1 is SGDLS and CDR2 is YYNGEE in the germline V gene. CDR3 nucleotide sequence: TGTGCCAGCAGCGTAGCCCCCACAGATACGCAGTATTTT. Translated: CASSVAPTDTQYF.

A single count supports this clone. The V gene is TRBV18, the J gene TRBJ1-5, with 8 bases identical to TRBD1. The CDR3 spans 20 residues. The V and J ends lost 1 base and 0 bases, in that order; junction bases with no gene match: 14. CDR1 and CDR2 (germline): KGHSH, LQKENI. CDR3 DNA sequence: TGTGCCAGCTCACCACGGGCAATGGACAGGGTAGAAAATAGCAATCAGCCCCAGCATTTT. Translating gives CASSPRAMDRVENSNQPQHF.

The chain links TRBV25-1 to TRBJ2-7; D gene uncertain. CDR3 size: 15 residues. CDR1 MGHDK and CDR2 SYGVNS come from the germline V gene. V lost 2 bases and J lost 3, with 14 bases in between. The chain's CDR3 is CASSEGAGVYYEQYF. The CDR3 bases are TGTGCCAGCAGTGAAGGTGCAGGAGTTTACTACGAGCAGTACTTC.

The DNA for the CDR3 is TGCGCCAGCAGCCAAGCAGCCAGCACAGATACGCAGTATTTT. It specifies CASSQAASTDTQYF. The genes are TRBV4-1 and TRBJ2-3; D not resolved. The CDR3 sequence is 14 residues long. The V end lost 1 base, the J end lost 0 bases, and 5 bases lay between the germline ends. Germline V gives CDR1 MGHRA, CDR2 YSYEKL.

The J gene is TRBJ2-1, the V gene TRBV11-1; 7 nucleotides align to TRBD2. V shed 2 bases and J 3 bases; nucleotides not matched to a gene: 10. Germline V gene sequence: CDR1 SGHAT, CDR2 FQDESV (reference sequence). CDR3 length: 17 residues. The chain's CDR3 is CASSLRGGRAGYNEQFF. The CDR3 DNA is TGTGCCAGCAGCTTACGTGGAGGGAGGGCCGGCTACAATGAGCAGTTCTTC. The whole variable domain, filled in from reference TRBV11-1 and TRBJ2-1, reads EAEVAQSPRYKITEKSQAVAFWCDPISGHATLYWYRQILGQGPELLVQFQDESVVDDSQLPKDRFSAERLKGVDSTLKIQPAELGDSAMYLCASSLRGGRAGYNEQFFGPGTRLTVL.

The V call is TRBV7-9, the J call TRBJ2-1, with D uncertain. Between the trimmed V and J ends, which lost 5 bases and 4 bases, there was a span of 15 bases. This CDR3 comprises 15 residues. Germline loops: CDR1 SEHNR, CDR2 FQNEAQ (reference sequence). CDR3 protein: CASSPFPHSYNEQFF. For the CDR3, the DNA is TGTGCCAGCAGCCCGTTCCCGCACTCGTACAATGAGCAGTTCTTC.

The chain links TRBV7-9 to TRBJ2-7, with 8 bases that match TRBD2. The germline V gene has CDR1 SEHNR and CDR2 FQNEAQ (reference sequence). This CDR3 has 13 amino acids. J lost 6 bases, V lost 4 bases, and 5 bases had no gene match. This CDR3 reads CASSSTTSGEQYF. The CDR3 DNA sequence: TGTGCCAGCAGCTCTACTACTAGCGGCGAGCAGTACTTC.

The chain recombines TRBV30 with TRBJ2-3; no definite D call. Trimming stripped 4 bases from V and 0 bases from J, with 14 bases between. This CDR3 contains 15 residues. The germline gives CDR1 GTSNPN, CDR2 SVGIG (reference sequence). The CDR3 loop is CAWMATLTSTDTQYF. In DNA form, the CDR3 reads TGTGCCTGGATGGCGACCCTGACTAGCACAGATACGCAGTATTTT.

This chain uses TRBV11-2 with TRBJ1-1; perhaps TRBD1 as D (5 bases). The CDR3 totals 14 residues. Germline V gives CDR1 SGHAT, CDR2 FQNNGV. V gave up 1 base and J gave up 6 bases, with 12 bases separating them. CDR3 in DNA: TGTGCCAGCAGCTTAGGCGGGGGTCGGCCTGAAGCTTTCTTT. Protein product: CASSLGGGRPEAFF.

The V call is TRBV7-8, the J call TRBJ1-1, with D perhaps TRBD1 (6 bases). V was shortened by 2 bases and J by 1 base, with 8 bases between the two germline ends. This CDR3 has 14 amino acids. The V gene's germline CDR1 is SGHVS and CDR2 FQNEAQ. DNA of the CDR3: TGTGCCAGCAGCTTAAGGACAGCGAACACTGAAGCTTTCTTT. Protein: CASSLRTANTEAFF.

The CDR3 DNA is TGTGCCAGCAGCTTAATTCCGACAGGCAACCCCTACGAGCAGTACTTC. Translation gives CASSLIPTGNPYEQYF. The chain couples TRBV11-3 to TRBJ2-7; D might be TRBD1 (6 bases). The CDR3 runs 16 residues. Trimming left V 2 bases short and J 2 bases short, with 16 bases between. Per germline, CDR1 SGHNT and CDR2 YENEEA. Full variable domain (remainder filled in from reference TRBV11-3 and TRBJ2-7): EAGVVQSPRYKIIEKKQPVAFWCNPISGHNTLYWYLQNLGQGPELLIRYENEEAVDDSQLPKDRFSAERLKGVDSTLKIQPAELGDSAVYLCASSLIPTGNPYEQYFGPGTRLTVT.

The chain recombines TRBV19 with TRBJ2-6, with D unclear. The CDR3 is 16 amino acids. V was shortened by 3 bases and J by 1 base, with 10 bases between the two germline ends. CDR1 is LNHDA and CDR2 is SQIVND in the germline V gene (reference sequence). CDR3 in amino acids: CASSITQASGANVLTF. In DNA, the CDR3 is TGTGCCAGTAGTATCACCCAGGCATCTGGGGCCAACGTCCTGACTTTC. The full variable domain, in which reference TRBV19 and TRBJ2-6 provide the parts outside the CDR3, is DGGITQSPKYLFRKEGQNVTLSCEQNLNHDAMYWYRQDPGQGLRLIYYSQIVNDFQKGDIAEGYSVSREKKESFPLTVTSAQKNPTAFYLCASSITQASGANVLTFGAGSRLTVL.

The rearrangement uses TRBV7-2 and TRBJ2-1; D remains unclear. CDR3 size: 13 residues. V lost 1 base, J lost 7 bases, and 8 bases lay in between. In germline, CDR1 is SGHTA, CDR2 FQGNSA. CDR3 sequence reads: CASSLGLVNEQFF. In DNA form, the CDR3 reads TGTGCCAGCAGCTTAGGGCTAGTTAATGAGCAGTTCTTC.

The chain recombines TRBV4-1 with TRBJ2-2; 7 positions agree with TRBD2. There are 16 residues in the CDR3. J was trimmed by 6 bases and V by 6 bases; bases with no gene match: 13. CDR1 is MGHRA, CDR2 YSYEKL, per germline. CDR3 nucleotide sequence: TGCGCCAGCAGGCAATCCCGGGAGGCAGAATCCGGGGAGCTGTTTTTT. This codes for CASRQSREAESGELFF.

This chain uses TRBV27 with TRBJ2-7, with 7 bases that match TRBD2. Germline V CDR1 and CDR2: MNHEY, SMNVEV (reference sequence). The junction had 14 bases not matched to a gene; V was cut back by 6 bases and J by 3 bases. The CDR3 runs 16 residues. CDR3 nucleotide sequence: TGTGCCAGCAGCCCCTCCGGGGGGACTGAGATCTACGAGCAGTACTTC. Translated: CASSPSGGTEIYEQYF.

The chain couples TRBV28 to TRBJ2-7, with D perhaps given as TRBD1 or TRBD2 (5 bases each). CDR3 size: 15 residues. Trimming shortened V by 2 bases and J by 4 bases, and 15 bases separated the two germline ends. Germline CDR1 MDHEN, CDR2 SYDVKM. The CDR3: CASSLVSGQSYEQYF. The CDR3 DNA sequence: TGTGCCAGCAGTTTAGTAAGCGGACAATCGTACGAGCAGTACTTC.

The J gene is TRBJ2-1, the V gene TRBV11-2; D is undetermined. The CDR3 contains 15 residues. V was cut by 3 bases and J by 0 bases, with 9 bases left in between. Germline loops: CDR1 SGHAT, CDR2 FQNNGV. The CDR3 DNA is TGTGCCAGCAGCTTCGATCGGAGCTCCTACAATGAGCAGTTCTTC. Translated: CASSFDRSSYNEQFF.

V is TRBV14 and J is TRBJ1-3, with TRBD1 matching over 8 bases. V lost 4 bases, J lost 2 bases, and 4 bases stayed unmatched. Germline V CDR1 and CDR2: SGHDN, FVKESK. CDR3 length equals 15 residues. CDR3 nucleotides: TGTGCCAGCAGCCCGAAACAGGGGGCTGGAAACACCATATATTTT. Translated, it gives CASSPKQGAGNTIYF.

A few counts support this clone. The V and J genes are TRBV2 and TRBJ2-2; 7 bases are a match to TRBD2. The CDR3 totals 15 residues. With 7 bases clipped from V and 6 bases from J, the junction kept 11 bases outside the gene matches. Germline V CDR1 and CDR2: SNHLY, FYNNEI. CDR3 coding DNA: TGTGCCAGCACCCAGAGCGGGGTTACAGCCGGGGAGCTGTTTTTT. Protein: CASTQSGVTAGELFF.

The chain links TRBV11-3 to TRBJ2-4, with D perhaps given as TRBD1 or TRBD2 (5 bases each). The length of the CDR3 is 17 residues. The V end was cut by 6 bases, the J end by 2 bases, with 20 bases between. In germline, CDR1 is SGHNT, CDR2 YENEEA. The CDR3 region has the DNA TGTGCCAGCAGATCCGGGACGGGGAAGGAGACCAAAAACATTCAGTACTTC. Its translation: CASRSGTGKETKNIQYF.

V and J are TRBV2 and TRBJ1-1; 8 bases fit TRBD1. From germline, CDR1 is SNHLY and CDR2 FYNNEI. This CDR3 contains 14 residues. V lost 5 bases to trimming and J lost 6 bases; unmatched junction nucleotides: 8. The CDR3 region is CASSLYLTGAEAFF. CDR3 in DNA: TGTGCCAGCAGTCTATACCTGACAGGGGCTGAAGCTTTCTTT.

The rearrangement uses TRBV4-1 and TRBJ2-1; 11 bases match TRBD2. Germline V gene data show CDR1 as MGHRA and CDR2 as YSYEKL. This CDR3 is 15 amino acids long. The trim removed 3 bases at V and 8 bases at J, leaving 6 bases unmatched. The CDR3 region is CASSQTSGMEDEQFF. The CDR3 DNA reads TGCGCCAGCAGCCAGACTAGCGGGATGGAGGATGAGCAGTTCTTC.

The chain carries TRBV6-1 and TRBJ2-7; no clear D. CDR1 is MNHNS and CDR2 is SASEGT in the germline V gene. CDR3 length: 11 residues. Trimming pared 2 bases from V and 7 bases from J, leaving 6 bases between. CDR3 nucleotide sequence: TGTGCCAGCAGTGAAAACAGTGAGCAGTACTTC. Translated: CASSENSEQYF.

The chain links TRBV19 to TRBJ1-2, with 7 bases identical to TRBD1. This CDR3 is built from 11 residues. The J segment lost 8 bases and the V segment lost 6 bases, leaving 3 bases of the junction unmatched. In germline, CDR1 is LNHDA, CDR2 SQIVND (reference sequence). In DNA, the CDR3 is TGTGCCAGTAGCCAGGGGGAAGGCTACACCTTC. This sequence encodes CASSQGEGYTF.